The rows below give T cell receptor beta chains drawn from one sample of a study of beta chain features in type 1 diabetes. Produced via immunoSEQ multiplex PCR; TCRdb's table is partial and in-frame only. This table has 300,000 or so clones, 14% appearing once. Material: naive CD4+ T cells from blood. Receptors originate from a young man with type 1 diabetes. Both conserved end residues are part of each CDR3. Fields, in order: clone size, CDR3 length, V gene, D gene, J gene, CDR3 DNA, CDR3 protein. A D gene is named only where the DNA matches it firmly. Not every row has a clone size; where given, it reads once, few, many or a size class.

>few|14|TRBV4-2|TRBD1|TRBJ1-1
TGTGCCAGCAGCCAAGCGGGACAGGGCAGGGGAGCTTTCTTT
CASSQAGQGRGAFF
>-|14|TRBV4-2|-|TRBJ2-7
TGTGCCAGCAGCCAAGAGCGGGTATCCTACGAGCAGTACTTC
CASSQERVSYEQYF
>few|12|TRBV30|-|TRBJ2-7
TGTGCCTGGGGAGGAGGAGGGGACGAGCAGTACTTC
CAWGGGGDEQYF
>few|15|TRBV18|-|TRBJ2-6
TGTGCCAGCTCACCCCAGGGAAGTGGGGCCAACGTCCTGACTTTC
CASSPQGSGANVLTF
>-|17|TRBV28|-|TRBJ2-3
TGTGCCAGCAGCTCGGCCGGCGCGGGTACAATGGGAGATACGCAGTATTTT
CASSSAGAGTMGDTQYF
>-|12|TRBV6-6|-|TRBJ2-7
TGTGCCAGCAGTTTCCCGCTAGACGAGCAGTACTTC
CASSFPLDEQYF
>few|14|TRBV5-1|TRBD1|TRBJ2-7
TGCGCCAGCACCCAAGGACAGGTCGGGGACGAGCAGTACTTC
CASTQGQVGDEQYF
>-|14|TRBV30|TRBD2|TRBJ2-7
TGTGCCTGGAGTGGGGGACTAGCGGGAGGCGAGCAGTACTTC
CAWSGGLAGGEQYF
>-|15|TRBV5-1|-|TRBJ1-1
TGCGCCAGCAGCGCCGAACTTACAGGTTCCGCTGAAGCTTTCTTT
CASSAELTGSAEAFF
>few|11|TRBV28|-|TRBJ2-7
TGTGCCAGCAGTTTTGTGTCTCAGCAGTACTTC
CASSFVSQQYF
>few|14|TRBV25-1|TRBD2|TRBJ2-5
TGTGCCAGCAGTTCGGGACTAGCGGGAGAGACCCAGTACTTC
CASSSGLAGETQYF
>-|15|TRBV28|-|TRBJ2-7
TGTGCCAGCAATAAACCGGGACTGTCCTCCTACGAGCAGTACTTC
CASNKPGLSSYEQYF
>few|10|TRBV30|-|TRBJ1-1
TGTGCCTGGGCTCGGACTGAAGCTTTCTTT
CAWARTEAFF
>-|14|TRBV2|-|TRBJ2-7
TGTGCCGGTAAGACGGGGACACCTTCCTACGAGCAGTACTTC
CAGKTGTPSYEQYF
>-|13|TRBV5-1|TRBD2|TRBJ2-7
TGCGCCAGCAGCCGACTAGCTTCGGACGAGCAGTACTTC
CASSRLASDEQYF
>-|14|TRBV9|-|TRBJ2-5
TGTGCCAGCAGCGTAGCAGGATCTTGGGAGACCCAGTACTTC
CASSVAGSWETQYF
>few|13|TRBV14|-|TRBJ2-1
TGTGCCAGCAGCCGACGACCTCAGGCTGTTAGGTTCTTC
CASSRRPQAVRFF
>-|14|TRBV29-1|-|TRBJ1-1
TGCAGCGCCCTGCTGGGGGCTCAAGCCACTGAAGCTTTCTTT
CSALLGAQATEAFF
>-|14|TRBV5-1|-|TRBJ2-5
TGCGCCAGCAGCTTGCAGGGAGGATTCGAGACCCAGTACTTC
CASSLQGGFETQYF
>-|15|TRBV6-6|-|TRBJ2-1
TGTGCCAGCAGGCGGGTTGAGGGCCGGTACAATGAGCAGTTCTTC
CASRRVEGRYNEQFF
>few|15|TRBV7-2|-|TRBJ1-5
TGTGCCAGCAGCCCCCAGGTTGGAAGCAATCAGCCCCAGCATTTT
CASSPQVGSNQPQHF
>-|16|TRBV25-1|TRBD1|TRBJ2-2
TGTGCCAGCAGTGTCCCCGGACAGGTTGGCACCGGGGAGCTGTTTTTT
CASSVPGQVGTGELFF
>-|14|TRBV5-1|-|TRBJ2-3
TGCGCCAGCAGCTTGAGGGGCCTCCGAGATACGCAGTATTTT
CASSLRGLRDTQYF
>few|18|TRBV18|TRBD1|TRBJ2-6
TGTGCCAGCTCACCGGGCGGACAGGGCGGCCCTGGGGCCAACGTCCTGACTTTC
CASSPGGQGGPGANVLTF
>few|16|TRBV9|TRBD2|TRBJ2-1
TGTGCCAGCAGCGAGCCTAGCGGGAATGTCTACAATGAGCAGTTCTTC
CASSEPSGNVYNEQFF
>few|16|TRBV4-3|TRBD1|TRBJ2-6
TGCGCCAGCTCCCAGGGGGCTTTAACGGGGGCCAACGTCCTGACTTTC
CASSQGALTGANVLTF
>-|14|TRBV5-4|-|TRBJ1-1
TGTGCCAGCAGCCCGGGACATTTGAACACTGAAGCTTTCTTT
CASSPGHLNTEAFF
>-|16|TRBV21-1|-|TRBJ2-1
TGTGCCAGCGAAAACCTTAGCGGGAGCTCCTACAATGAGCAGTTCTTC
CASENLSGSSYNEQFF
>-|16|TRBV5-1|TRBD2|TRBJ2-5
TGCGCCAGCAGCTTTGGGACTAGCGGGACACAAGAGACCCAGTACTTC
CASSFGTSGTQETQYF
>-|16|TRBV7-2|TRBD1|TRBJ2-1
TGTGCCAGCAGCTTAAGTCACCGACAGGGGGCTATTGAGCAGTTCTTC
CASSLSHRQGAIEQFF
>-|13|TRBV29-1|-|TRBJ1-1
TGCAGCGTTGACCTGGGGCGAAACACTGAAGCTTTCTTT
CSVDLGRNTEAFF
>few|15|TRBV5-1|-|TRBJ2-3
TGCGCCAGCAGCTTGGGGCTAGCGTTGTCAGATACGCAGTATTTT
CASSLGLALSDTQYF
>few|16|TRBV7-8|-|TRBJ1-5
TGTGCCAGCAGCTTATTTCGGGGGAATAGCAATCAGCCCCAGCATTTT
CASSLFRGNSNQPQHF
>few|15|TRBV28|TRBD1|TRBJ1-5
TGTGCCAGCAGTGTCCGGGACAGGGTCGGGCAGCCCCAGCATTTT
CASSVRDRVGQPQHF